The rows below give T cell receptor beta chains drawn from one sample of a study of CD8+ T cells in alopecia areata. Sequencing used immunoSEQ multiplex PCR; TCRdb keeps in-frame clones, though not all of them. Of 110,000 to 150,000 clones listed, approximately 50% are singletons. Sequencing was performed on CD4+ T cells sorted from blood, taken at week 0. The receptors stem from a human donor with alopecia areata. Each CDR3 is given with its conserved first and last residue. D genes are given only for firm matches. Clone size appears in some rows only: once, few, many, or a class for an expanded clone.

d_gene,abundance,v_gene,j_gene,CDR3nt,CDR3aa
NA,few,TRBV5-1,TRBJ2-7,TGCGCCAGCAGCCGGGACTACGAGCAGTACTTC,CASSRDYEQYF
NA,NA,TRBV19,TRBJ1-5,TGTGCCGGAGGGGCGGGTAACAATCAGCCCCAGCATTTT,CAGGAGNNQPQHF
TRBD2,NA,TRBV29-1,TRBJ2-1,TGCAGCGGGTGGACTAGCGGGAGCTCCTACAATGAGCAGTTCTTC,CSGWTSGSSYNEQFF
NA,NA,TRBV29-1,TRBJ2-7,TGCAGCGTTGAATTCCCACCCTACGAGCAGTACTTC,CSVEFPPYEQYF
NA,NA,TRBV7-2,TRBJ2-1,TGTGCCAGCTCGGGGGTCCTTAGGTACAATGAGCAGTTCTTC,CASSGVLRYNEQFF
TRBD2,NA,TRBV7-2,TRBJ2-1,TGTGCCAGCAGCTTAGCGGGACTACCAAACAATGAGCAGTTCTTC,CASSLAGLPNNEQFF
TRBD2,NA,TRBV4-2,TRBJ2-5,TGTGCCAGCAGCCGGACGAGCGGGGGACAAGAGACCCAGTACTTC,CASSRTSGGQETQYF
NA,NA,TRBV30,TRBJ1-5,TGTGCCTGGAGTGGGCGCAATCAGCCCCAGCATTTT,CAWSGRNQPQHF
NA,NA,TRBV27,TRBJ2-6,TGTGCCAGCAGTTTACGTTCTGGGGCCAACGTCCTGACTTTC,CASSLRSGANVLTF
NA,NA,TRBV29-1,TRBJ1-4,TGCAGCGGACAGGAAGACTTTGGAAAACTGTTTTTT,CSGQEDFGKLFF
NA,NA,TRBV30,TRBJ2-2,TGTGCCTGGAGTCCCACGGAGGGGCCGGGAGAGCTGTTTTTT,CAWSPTEGPGELFF
NA,once,TRBV30,TRBJ2-6,TGTGCCTGGAGTAGTGAGGGGTCTGGGGCCAACGTCCTGACTTTC,CAWSSEGSGANVLTF
TRBD1,few,TRBV29-1,TRBJ2-5,TGCAGCGCATCGTCACCGGGACAGGGATCGGAGACCCAGTACTTC,CSASSPGQGSETQYF
NA,many,TRBV15,TRBJ1-3,TGTGCCACCAGCCGGACTTCGGGAAACACCATATATTTT,CATSRTSGNTIYF
TRBD2,NA,TRBV29-1,TRBJ2-7,TGCAGCGTTGGTCGCCTAGCGGGAGGCGAGCAGTACTTC,CSVGRLAGGEQYF
NA,few,TRBV7-9,TRBJ2-1,TGTGCCAGCTACGGATGGGGTCAGGGGCGGAACAATGAGCAGTTCTTC,CASYGWGQGRNNEQFF
NA,few,TRBV29-1,TRBJ2-1,TGCAGCGTTGATAAGTCAGGGAGAGGTGAGCAGTTCTTC,CSVDKSGRGEQFF
NA,NA,TRBV5-4,TRBJ2-3,TGTGCCAGCAGCTTGGGCCGATTGAGCACAGATACGCAGTATTTT,CASSLGRLSTDTQYF
TRBD2,NA,TRBV2,TRBJ2-1,TGTGCCAGCAGTCTGGGACTAGGAGCCACTGAGCAGTTCTTC,CASSLGLGATEQFF
NA,NA,TRBV7-2,TRBJ1-1,TGTGCCAGCAGCTTAGTGACTGGGAGGACTGAAGCTTTCTTT,CASSLVTGRTEAFF
NA,NA,TRBV9,TRBJ1-3,TGTGCCAGCAGCACCACAGGAAACGGTGGAAACACCATATATTTT,CASSTTGNGGNTIYF
NA,NA,TRBV30,TRBJ2-7,TGTGCCTGGACGGGGGGCTCTGTCAACTACGAGCAGTACTTC,CAWTGGSVNYEQYF
NA,NA,TRBV25-1,TRBJ1-2,TGTGCCAGCAAAGCGCCACAGGATGGCTACACCTTC,CASKAPQDGYTF
NA,NA,TRBV5-6,TRBJ2-4,TGTGCCAGCAGGGACCGGGACAAGACCAAAAACATTCAGTACTTC,CASRDRDKTKNIQYF
NA,NA,TRBV30,TRBJ1-1,TGTGCCTGGAGTGGACTTCTATGGGACACTGAAGCTTTCTTT,CAWSGLLWDTEAFF
TRBD2,NA,TRBV7-2,TRBJ2-7,TGTGCCAGCAGCCCGGGGACTACTCTTGAGCAGTACTTC,CASSPGTTLEQYF
NA,NA,TRBV30,TRBJ2-3,TGTGCCTGGAAATCAGGCACAGATACGCAGTATTTT,CAWKSGTDTQYF
NA,NA,TRBV30,TRBJ1-1,TGTGCCTGGGCAACCGGGACACCGAACACTGAAGCTTTCTTT,CAWATGTPNTEAFF
NA,NA,TRBV7-8,TRBJ2-1,TGTGCCAGCAGCTTAGCGGCCTACAATGAGCAGTTCTTC,CASSLAAYNEQFF
TRBD1,few,TRBV7-9,TRBJ2-7,TGTGCCAGCAGCAGGGGACAGGGGAATAACGAGCAGTACTTC,CASSRGQGNNEQYF
NA,NA,TRBV7-2,TRBJ1-1,TGTGCCAGCAGCGCAAGGGTCCAGGTGGGCACTGAAGCTTTCTTT,CASSARVQVGTEAFF
TRBD2,few,TRBV29-1,TRBJ2-2,TGCAGCGTTCGCGGGAGGAACACCGGGGAGCTGTTTTTT,CSVRGRNTGELFF
NA,few,TRBV28,TRBJ2-7,TGTGCCAGCAGTTCAGACCCGGGGGAGCAGTACTTC,CASSSDPGEQYF
NA,few,TRBV7-8,TRBJ2-2,TGTGCCAGCAGCTTAGATCGAGGGTCCGGGGAGCTGTTTTTT,CASSLDRGSGELFF
TRBD1,NA,TRBV28,TRBJ1-3,TGTGCCAGCAGTCCAGGGGGCCTCTCTGGAAACACCATATATTTT,CASSPGGLSGNTIYF
TRBD2,NA,TRBV11-2,TRBJ2-1,TGTGCCAGCAGCTCCAACCGAGGACCGACTAGCGGGAAGAGAAATGAGCAGTTCTTC,CASSSNRGPTSGKRNEQFF
NA,NA,TRBV7-2,TRBJ2-5,TGTGCCAGCAGTTCACAGCGACAGAGCCAAGAGACCCAGTACTTC,CASSSQRQSQETQYF
NA,NA,TRBV29-1,TRBJ1-2,TGCAGCGTCGACTCTCTTTGGACGGAGGACTATGGCTACACCTTC,CSVDSLWTEDYGYTF
TRBD1,NA,TRBV7-7,TRBJ2-2,TGTGCCAGCAGCTCAACCGGGACAGCGAACACCGGGGAGCTGTTTTTT,CASSSTGTANTGELFF
TRBD2,NA,TRBV30,TRBJ2-2,TGTGCCTGGAATCGAGGTCTAGCGGAAACCGGGGAGCTGTTTTTT,CAWNRGLAETGELFF
NA,NA,TRBV29-1,TRBJ2-1,TGCAGCGTTGAAGAGATTGAGCAGTTCTTC,CSVEEIEQFF